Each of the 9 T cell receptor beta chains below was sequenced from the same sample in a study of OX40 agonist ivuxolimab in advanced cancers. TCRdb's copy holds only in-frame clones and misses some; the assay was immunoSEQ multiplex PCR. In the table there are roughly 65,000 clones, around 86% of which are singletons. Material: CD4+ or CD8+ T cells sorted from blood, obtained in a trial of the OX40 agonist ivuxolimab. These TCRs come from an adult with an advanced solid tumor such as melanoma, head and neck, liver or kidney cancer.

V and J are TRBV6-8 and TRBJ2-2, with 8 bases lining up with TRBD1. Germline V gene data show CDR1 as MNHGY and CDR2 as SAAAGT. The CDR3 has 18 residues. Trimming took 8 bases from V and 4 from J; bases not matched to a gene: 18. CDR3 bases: TGTGCCAGCGACCCTACCTTTTCAGGGGGCGGGTTCACCGGGGAGCTGTTTTTT. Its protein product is CASDPTFSGGGFTGELFF.

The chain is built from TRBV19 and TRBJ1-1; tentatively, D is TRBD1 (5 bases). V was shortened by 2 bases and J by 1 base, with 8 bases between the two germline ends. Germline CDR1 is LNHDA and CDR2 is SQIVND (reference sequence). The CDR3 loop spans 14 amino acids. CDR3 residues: CASSIQGWNTEAFF. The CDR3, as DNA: TGTGCCAGTAGTATACAGGGTTGGAACACTGAAGCTTTCTTT.

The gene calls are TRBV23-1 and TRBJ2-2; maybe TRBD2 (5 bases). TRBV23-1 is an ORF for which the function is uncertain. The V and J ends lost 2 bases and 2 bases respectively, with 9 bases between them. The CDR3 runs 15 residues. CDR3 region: CASSQGDYNTGELFF. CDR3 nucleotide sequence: TGCGCCAGCAGTCAAGGAGACTACAACACCGGGGAGCTGTTTTTT.

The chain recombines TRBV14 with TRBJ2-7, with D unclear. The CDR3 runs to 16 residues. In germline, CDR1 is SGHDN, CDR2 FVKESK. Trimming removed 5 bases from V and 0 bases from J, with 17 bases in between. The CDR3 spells CASSYRVGRGSYEQYF. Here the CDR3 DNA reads TGTGCCAGCAGCTACCGGGTTGGCCGAGGCTCCTACGAGCAGTACTTC.

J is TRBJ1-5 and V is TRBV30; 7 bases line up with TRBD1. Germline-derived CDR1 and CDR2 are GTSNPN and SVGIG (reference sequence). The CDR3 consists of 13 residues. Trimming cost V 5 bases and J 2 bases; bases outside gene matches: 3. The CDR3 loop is CAWDTGGNQPQHF. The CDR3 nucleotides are TGTGCCTGGGACACAGGGGGCAATCAGCCCCAGCATTTT.

The CDR3 loop is CAITGQGASGQYGYTF. The DNA for the CDR3 is TGTGCCATCACCGGACAGGGGGCGTCAGGACAATATGGCTACACCTTC. V and J are TRBV10-3 and TRBJ1-2; 11 bases are a match to TRBD1. Germline CDR1 ENHRY, CDR2 SYGVKD. With V trimmed by 7 bases and J by 5 bases, 12 bases remained unmatched. There are 16 residues in the CDR3.

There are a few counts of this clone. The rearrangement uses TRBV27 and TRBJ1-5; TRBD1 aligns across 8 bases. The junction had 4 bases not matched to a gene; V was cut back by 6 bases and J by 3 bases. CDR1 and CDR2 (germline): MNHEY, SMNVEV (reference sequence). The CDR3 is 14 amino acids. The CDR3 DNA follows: TGTGCCAGCAGCCGGACAGGGAACAATCAGCCCCAGCATTTT. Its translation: CASSRTGNNQPQHF.

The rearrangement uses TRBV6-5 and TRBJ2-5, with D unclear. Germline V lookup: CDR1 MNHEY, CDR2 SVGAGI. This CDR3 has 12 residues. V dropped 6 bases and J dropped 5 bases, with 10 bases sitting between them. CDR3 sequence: CASSGPSETQYF. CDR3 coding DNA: TGTGCCAGCAGCGGCCCCTCTGAGACCCAGTACTTC.

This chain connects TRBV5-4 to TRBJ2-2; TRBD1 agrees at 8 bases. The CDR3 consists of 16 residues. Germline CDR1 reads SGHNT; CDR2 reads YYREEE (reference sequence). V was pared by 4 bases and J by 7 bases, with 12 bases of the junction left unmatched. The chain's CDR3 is CASSNGQGIRVGELFF. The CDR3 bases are TGTGCCAGCAGCAACGGACAGGGTATTCGGGTCGGGGAGCTGTTTTTT. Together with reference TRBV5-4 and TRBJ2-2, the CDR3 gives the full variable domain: ETGVTQSPTHLIKTRGQQVTLRCSSQSGHNTVSWYQQALGQGPQFIFQYYREEENGRGNFPPRFSGLQFPNYSSELNVNALELDDSALYLCASSNGQGIRVGELFFGEGSRLTVL.